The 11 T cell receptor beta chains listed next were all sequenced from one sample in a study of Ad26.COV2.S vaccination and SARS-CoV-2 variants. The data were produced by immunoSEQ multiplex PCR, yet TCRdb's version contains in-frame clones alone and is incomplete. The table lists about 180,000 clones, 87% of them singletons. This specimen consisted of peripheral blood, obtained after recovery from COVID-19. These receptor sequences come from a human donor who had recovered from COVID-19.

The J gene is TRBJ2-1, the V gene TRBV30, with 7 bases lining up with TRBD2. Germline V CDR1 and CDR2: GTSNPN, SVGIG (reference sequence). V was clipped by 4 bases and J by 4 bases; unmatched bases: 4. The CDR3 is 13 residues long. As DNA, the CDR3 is TGTGCCTGGAAGCGCGGGAGATACAATGAGCAGTTCTTC. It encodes CAWKRGRYNEQFF.

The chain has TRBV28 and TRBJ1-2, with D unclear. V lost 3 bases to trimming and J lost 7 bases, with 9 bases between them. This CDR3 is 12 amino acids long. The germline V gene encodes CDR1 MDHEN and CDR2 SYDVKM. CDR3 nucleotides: TGTGCCAGCAGTTTGAGGGTTGGTGGCTACACCTTC. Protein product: CASSLRVGGYTF.

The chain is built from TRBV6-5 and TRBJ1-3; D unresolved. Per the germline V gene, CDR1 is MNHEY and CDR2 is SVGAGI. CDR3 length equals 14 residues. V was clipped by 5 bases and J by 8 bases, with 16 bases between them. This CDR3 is CASSRAGSLDTIYF. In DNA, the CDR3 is TGTGCCAGCAGTCGGGCAGGCAGTTTAGACACCATATATTTT.

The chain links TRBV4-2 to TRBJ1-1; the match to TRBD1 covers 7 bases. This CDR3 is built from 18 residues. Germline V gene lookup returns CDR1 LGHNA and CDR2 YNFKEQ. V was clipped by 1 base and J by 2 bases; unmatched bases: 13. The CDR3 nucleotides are TGTGCCAGCAGCCAAGGAGCGATGTCGGGACAGAAAAACACTGAAGCTTTCTTT. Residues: CASSQGAMSGQKNTEAFF.

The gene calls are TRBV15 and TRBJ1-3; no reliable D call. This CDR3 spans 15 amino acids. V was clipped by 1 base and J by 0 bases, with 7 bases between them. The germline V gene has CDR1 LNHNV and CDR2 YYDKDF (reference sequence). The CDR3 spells CATSRAGISGNTIYF. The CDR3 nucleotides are TGTGCCACCAGCAGAGCGGGGATCTCTGGAAACACCATATATTTT. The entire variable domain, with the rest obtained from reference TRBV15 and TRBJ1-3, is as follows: DAMVIQNPRYQVTQFGKPVTLSCSQTLNHNVMYWYQQKSSQAPKLLFHYYDKDFNNEADTPDNFQSRRPNTSFCFLDIRSPGLGDTAMYLCATSRAGISGNTIYFGEGSWLTVV.

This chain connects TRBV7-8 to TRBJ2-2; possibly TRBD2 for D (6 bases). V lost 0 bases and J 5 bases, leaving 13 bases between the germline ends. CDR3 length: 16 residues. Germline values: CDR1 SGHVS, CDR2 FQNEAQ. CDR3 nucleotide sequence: TGTGCCAGCAGCTTAGCGAGAGCGGGCCCTACCGGGGAGCTGTTTTTT. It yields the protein CASSLARAGPTGELFF. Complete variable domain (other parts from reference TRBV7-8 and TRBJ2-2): GAGVSQSPRYKVAKRGQDVALRCDPISGHVSLFWYQQALGQGPEFLTYFQNEAQLDKSGLPSDRFFAERPEGSVSTLKIQRTQQEDSAVYLCASSLARAGPTGELFFGEGSRLTVL.

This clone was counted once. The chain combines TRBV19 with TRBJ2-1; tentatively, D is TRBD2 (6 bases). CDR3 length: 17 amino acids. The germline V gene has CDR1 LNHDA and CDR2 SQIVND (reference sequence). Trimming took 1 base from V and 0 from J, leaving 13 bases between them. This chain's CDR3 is CASSIGQAGFSYNEQFF. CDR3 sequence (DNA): TGTGCCAGTAGTATAGGCCAGGCGGGGTTCTCCTACAATGAGCAGTTCTTC.

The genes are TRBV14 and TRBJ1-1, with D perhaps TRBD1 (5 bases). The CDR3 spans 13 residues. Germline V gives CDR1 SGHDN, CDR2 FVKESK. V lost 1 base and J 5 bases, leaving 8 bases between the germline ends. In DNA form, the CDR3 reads TGTGCCAGCAGCCAAGGGACAAGAACTGAAGCTTTCTTT. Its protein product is CASSQGTRTEAFF. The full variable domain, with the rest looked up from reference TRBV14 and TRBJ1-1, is EAGVTQFPSHSVIEKGQTVTLRCDPISGHDNLYWYRRVMGKEIKFLLHFVKESKQDESGMPNNRFLAERTGGTYSTLKVQPAELEDSGVYFCASSQGTRTEAFFGQGTRLTVV.

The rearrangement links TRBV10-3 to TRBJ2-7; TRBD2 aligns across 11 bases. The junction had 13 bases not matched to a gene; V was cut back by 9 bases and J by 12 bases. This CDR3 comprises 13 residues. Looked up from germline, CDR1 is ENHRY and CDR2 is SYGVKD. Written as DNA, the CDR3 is TGTGCCATGAGCGAGACTAGCGGGATGCTCCGGTACTTC. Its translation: CAMSETSGMLRYF.

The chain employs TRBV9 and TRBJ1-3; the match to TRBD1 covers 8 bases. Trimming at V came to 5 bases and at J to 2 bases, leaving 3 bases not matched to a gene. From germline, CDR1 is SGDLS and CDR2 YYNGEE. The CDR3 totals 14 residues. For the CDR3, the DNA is TGTGCCAGCAGGCAGGGGGCGACTGGAAACACCATATATTTT. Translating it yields CASRQGATGNTIYF.

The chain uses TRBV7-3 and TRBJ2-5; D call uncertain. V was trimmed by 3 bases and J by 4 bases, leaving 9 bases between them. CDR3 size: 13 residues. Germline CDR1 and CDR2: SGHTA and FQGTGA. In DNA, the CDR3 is TGTGCCAGCAGCTTGAGGAGAGGAGAGACCCAGTACTTC. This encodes CASSLRRGETQYF.